This T cell receptor (beta chain) was recorded in a study of OX40 agonist ivuxolimab in advanced cancers. Overall study context: Patients in the trial were receiving intravenous ivuxolimab every 2 weeks, at doses of 0.01 to 10 mg/kg. Therapy given before enrollment (anti-PD-1, anti-PD-L1 or anti-CTLA-4) was allowed, and 35% to 45% had some. Study outcomes and limitations: Clonal expansion was seen in CD4+ and CD8+ blood T cells by week 6 at 0.1 to 3.0 mg/kg. Fewer expanded clones were found on average in CD4+ than in CD8+ T cells.

The CDR3 covers 15 residues. Germline lookup yields CDR1 SGHTA and CDR2 FQGTGA. The V segment lost 1 base and the J segment 8 bases; nucleotides outside the gene matches: 6. Concerning this clone itself: Its antigen remains unidentified.

Method: immunoSEQ multiplex PCR; TCRdb's copy keeps in-frame clones and lacks some. The sample consists of tens of thousands of clones, around 91% of them appearing once. This receptor was taken from an adult with an advanced solid tumor such as melanoma, head and neck, liver or kidney cancer. This chain links TRBV7-3 with TRBJ2-1; the match to TRBD2 covers 9 bases. The specimen was CD4+ or CD8+ T cells sorted from blood, collected in a trial of the OX40 agonist ivuxolimab. The CDR3 loop reads CASSLRLAAQDEQFF. As DNA, the CDR3 is TGTGCCAGCAGCTTAAGACTAGCGGCTCAAGATGAGCAGTTCTTC.